The rows below give T cell receptor beta chains drawn from one sample of a study of T cell changes during pregnancy in multiple sclerosis. Clones were sequenced by immunoSEQ multiplex PCR, and TCRdb holds only the in-frame ones, with some missing. Here the sample spans about 39,000 clones, 90% to 95% being singletons. The source was CD4+ T cells from peripheral blood mononuclear cells, collected after pregnancy. Receptors were obtained from a female donor with multiple sclerosis, enrolled in a pregnancy study. CDR3s include the opening cysteine and the closing phenylalanine or tryptophan. D genes are given only for firm matches. Rows give clone size only sometimes, using once, few, many, or a class for an expanded clone.

v_call	cdr3_length	clone_size	j_call	d_call	cdr3_nt	cdr3_aa
TRBV7-9	14	-	TRBJ1-4	TRBD1	TGTGCCAGCAGCCAAGACAGGGCTAATGAAAAACTGTTTTTT	CASSQDRANEKLFF
TRBV5-1	15	once	TRBJ2-5	TRBD2	TGCGCCAGCAGCTTGACCCCGGGGGGCCAAGAGACCCAGTACTTC	CASSLTPGGQETQYF
TRBV21-1	16	-	TRBJ2-7	-	TGTGCCAGCAGCAAATTGACAGGGAGGCCCTACTACGAGCAGTACTTC	CASSKLTGRPYYEQYF
TRBV6-5	14	once	TRBJ1-3	TRBD1	TGTGCCAGCAGCCGCGGGACAGGGGGAAACACCATATATTTT	CASSRGTGGNTIYF
TRBV19	15	-	TRBJ2-6	TRBD2	TGTGCCAGTAGGGCGGGGGGAACTGGGGCCAACGTCCTGACTTTC	CASRAGGTGANVLTF
TRBV27	14	-	TRBJ1-6	-	TGTGCCAGCTTCGGAGGCAGCTATAATTCACCCCTCCACTTT	CASFGGSYNSPLHF
TRBV18	13	once	TRBJ2-7	-	TGTGCCAGCTCACCACCGCAACAGGGCCAGCAGTACTTC	CASSPPQQGQQYF
TRBV7-2	13	-	TRBJ2-7	TRBD1	TGTGCCAGCAGCCGACAGGGGGCGTACGAGCAGTACTTC	CASSRQGAYEQYF
TRBV25-1	15	-	TRBJ1-6	-	TGTGCCAGCAGAGCAGCGGGATCGGGGAATTCACCCCTCCACTTT	CASRAAGSGNSPLHF
TRBV11-2	15	-	TRBJ2-7	-	TGTGCCAGCAGCTTACTTGACAGGCCTTACTACGAGCAGTACTTC	CASSLLDRPYYEQYF
TRBV11-3	11	few	TRBJ1-1	-	TGTGCCAGCAGCTTAGATGGCGAAGCTTTCTTT	CASSLDGEAFF
TRBV6-5	15	once	TRBJ2-7	TRBD2	TGTGCCAGCAGACCGTATCGGGGGGGCTCCTACGAGCAGTACTTC	CASRPYRGGSYEQYF
TRBV28	12	once	TRBJ1-2	TRBD1	TGTGCCAGCAGTAAGACAGGGGTATGGGACACCTTC	CASSKTGVWDTF
TRBV6-6	13	-	TRBJ2-1	TRBD1	TGTGCCAGCAGCGGACAGGGATCCAATGAGCAGTTCTTC	CASSGQGSNEQFF
TRBV5-1	13	-	TRBJ2-5	-	TGCGCCAGCAGTGAGGTGAGGTCTTTGACCCAGTACTTC	CASSEVRSLTQYF
TRBV6-6	16	few	TRBJ2-7	-	TGTGCCAGCAGACTCACGGACAGCGCGACACCCTACGAGCAGTACTTC	CASRLTDSATPYEQYF
TRBV14	13	-	TRBJ2-7	-	TGTGCCAGCAGCCAAACCTCTACCCGGGAGCAGTACTTC	CASSQTSTREQYF
TRBV6-5	16	once	TRBJ1-3	-	TGTGCCAGCAGTTACTCGGGCCCATACTCTGGAAACACCATATATTTT	CASSYSGPYSGNTIYF
TRBV7-8	15	-	TRBJ2-3	TRBD2	TGTGCCAGCAGCTTATCCAAGCGGGGGGTGGATACGCAGTATTTT	CASSLSKRGVDTQYF
TRBV6-5	13	-	TRBJ1-2	TRBD1	TGTGCCAGCAGGGGGACAGGTACGGATGGCTACACCTTC	CASRGTGTDGYTF
TRBV18	14	once	TRBJ2-7	-	TGTGCCAGCTCACCGCGCAGGGGAGGGGACGAGCAGTACTTC	CASSPRRGGDEQYF
TRBV30	16	once	TRBJ2-2	TRBD1	TGTGCCTGGAGTGCGATTACAGGGGAGAACACCGGGGAGCTGTTTTTT	CAWSAITGENTGELFF
TRBV18	12	-	TRBJ1-2	TRBD1	TGTGCCAGCTCACCAGGGACAGAGGGCTACACCTTC	CASSPGTEGYTF
TRBV7-8	17	-	TRBJ2-7	-	TGTGCCAGCAGCTTAGGAGGACCCCCGACGGGTCAGGGGAAGCAGTACTTC	CASSLGGPPTGQGKQYF
TRBV4-2	18	-	TRBJ1-4	TRBD1	TGTGCCAGCAGCCAAGGGGCCGGGACAGGGGGCGCAGGCGAAAAACTGTTTTTT	CASSQGAGTGGAGEKLFF
TRBV5-4	16	-	TRBJ2-3	TRBD2	TGTGCCAGCAGCGGAGGAGCGGGGGCCAGCACAGATACGCAGTATTTT	CASSGGAGASTDTQYF
TRBV6-6	16	-	TRBJ2-5	TRBD1	TGTGCCAGCAGTTACACTACAGGGGGCGGGCGGGAGACCCAGTACTTC	CASSYTTGGGRETQYF
TRBV25-1	15	-	TRBJ1-6	-	TGTGCCAGCACCACGGGGGGGGCAAATAATTCACCCCTCCACTTT	CASTTGGANNSPLHF
TRBV6-5	15	-	TRBJ2-7	TRBD2	TGTGCCAGCAGTTACTCCGCGGGGGGCCGTCTCGAGCAGTACTTC	CASSYSAGGRLEQYF
TRBV27	14	-	TRBJ1-6	TRBD1	TGTGCCAGCAACCGACAGGGGCCGAATTCACCCCTCCACTTT	CASNRQGPNSPLHF
TRBV9	12	-	TRBJ2-2	-	TGTGCCAGCAGCGCGTTTACCGGGGAGCTGTTTTTT	CASSAFTGELFF
TRBV19	15	-	TRBJ1-6	TRBD1	TGTGCCAGTGGAAGGACAGGGGGCGACTATTCACCCCTCCACTTT	CASGRTGGDYSPLHF
TRBV5-4	14	-	TRBJ2-7	-	TGTGCCAGCAGCCGACAGGGACTGTCCTACGAGCAGTACTTC	CASSRQGLSYEQYF
TRBV5-4	16	once	TRBJ2-3	TRBD2	TGTGCCAGCAGCCTACGACTAGCGGGGGGGACAGATACGCAGTATTTT	CASSLRLAGGTDTQYF
TRBV7-2	16	-	TRBJ2-1	TRBD2	TGTGCCAGCAGCCTAACAGCGGGAAGCTCCTACAATGAGCAGTTCTTC	CASSLTAGSSYNEQFF
TRBV14	15	-	TRBJ1-2	TRBD1	TGTGCCAGCAGCGCGAGGACAGGGGAGAGCTATGGCTACACCTTC	CASSARTGESYGYTF
TRBV30	14	-	TRBJ2-7	TRBD2	TGTGCCTGGAGTGGTCTAGCGGGACTCTACGAGCAGTACTTC	CAWSGLAGLYEQYF
TRBV6-5	16	-	TRBJ1-4	-	TGTGCCAGCAGTTACTCGAGAAACAGCTGGCATGAAAAACTGTTTTTT	CASSYSRNSWHEKLFF
TRBV6-6	16	once	TRBJ2-1	TRBD1	TGTGCCAGCAGGTCCCCCCGGGACAGGGGGCCTAATGAGCAGTTCTTC	CASRSPRDRGPNEQFF
TRBV11-3	15	-	TRBJ2-3	-	TGTGCCAGCAGCGTCTCCCCGACTTCCACAGATACGCAGTATTTT	CASSVSPTSTDTQYF
TRBV2	17	-	TRBJ1-3	-	TGTGCCAGCAGGTACGCGACAGGCATGAACTCTGGAAACACCATATATTTT	CASRYATGMNSGNTIYF
TRBV30	14	-	TRBJ1-3	-	TGTGCCAGCTACAGGCACCGCTCTGGAAACACCATATATTTT	CASYRHRSGNTIYF
TRBV19	13	-	TRBJ2-1	-	TGTGCCAGTAGTCCGCCAATCAGCAATGAGCAGTTCTTC	CASSPPISNEQFF
TRBV7-6	14	-	TRBJ2-5	TRBD2	TGTGCCAGCAGCTTAGGGCGGGGGCAAGAGACCCAGTACTTC	CASSLGRGQETQYF
TRBV15	15	once	TRBJ1-4	-	TGTGCCACCAGTACCGGGAGACAGCATAATGAAAAACTGTTTTTT	CATSTGRQHNEKLFF
TRBV19	15	-	TRBJ1-5	-	TGTGCCAGTAGTAGGGGACTCGATAGCAATCAGCCCCAGCATTTT	CASSRGLDSNQPQHF
TRBV9	15	-	TRBJ1-1	TRBD1	TGTGCCAGCAGCGTAGGTACAGGGGCGAACACTGAAGCTTTCTTT	CASSVGTGANTEAFF
TRBV5-1	16	once	TRBJ2-2	TRBD1	TGCGCCAGCAGCTTGTTCGGGACAGAGAACACCGGGGAGCTGTTTTTT	CASSLFGTENTGELFF
TRBV2	13	-	TRBJ1-5	TRBD1	TGTGCCAGCAGGGACAGGGGGAATCAGCCCCAGCATTTT	CASRDRGNQPQHF
TRBV7-6	16	-	TRBJ2-3	-	TGTGCCAGCAGCTTAGAAAGTCCTACTAGCACAGATACGCAGTATTTT	CASSLESPTSTDTQYF
TRBV5-1	12	-	TRBJ1-2	TRBD1	TGCGCCAGCAGCTTGGACAGGGGAGGCTACACCTTC	CASSLDRGGYTF
TRBV19	13	-	TRBJ1-1	-	TGTGCCAGTAGTAGGTGGGAGTCCACTGAAGCTTTCTTT	CASSRWESTEAFF
TRBV19	15	-	TRBJ1-1	-	TGTGCCAGTAGTATGTGGCAGGGGAAAGACACTGAAGCTTTCTTT	CASSMWQGKDTEAFF
TRBV6-1	14	-	TRBJ2-1	TRBD2	TGTGCCAGCAGGGGAGCGGGGGGCTACAATGAGCAGTTCTTC	CASRGAGGYNEQFF
TRBV11-1	15	few	TRBJ2-3	-	TGTGCCAGCAGCGGCGACAGGCTCCCCACAGATACGCAGTATTTT	CASSGDRLPTDTQYF
TRBV14	14	-	TRBJ2-5	-	TGTGCCAGCAGCCAAGTGGGCGAACAAGAGACCCAGTACTTC	CASSQVGEQETQYF
TRBV19	14	-	TRBJ2-1	-	TGTGCCAGTAGTAAGCAGGGTGGTTGGGATGAGCAGTTCTTC	CASSKQGGWDEQFF
TRBV5-1	17	-	TRBJ1-1	TRBD1	TGCGCCAGCAGCTTGGCAGGACAGGGCGCCGGGGCCACTGAAGCTTTCTTT	CASSLAGQGAGATEAFF
TRBV19	13	-	TRBJ1-2	-	TGTGCCAGCCAACAGGGTAATGACTATGGCTACACCTTC	CASQQGNDYGYTF
TRBV19	15	-	TRBJ1-1	-	TGTGCCAGTATTTCAGGAAGAAGAATGAACACTGAAGCTTTCTTT	CASISGRRMNTEAFF